These 21 T cell receptor beta chains were all obtained from the same sample, sequenced in a study of patients and donors after allogeneic stem cell transplantation. TCRdb re-called the RT-PCR reads with MiXCR, one entry per CDR3 protein. The sample holds about a million distinct CDR3 sequences, around 17% seen once. Sequencing input: blood, either unsorted or a sorted T cell fraction (not recorded which). The source is a human donor who was either an allogeneic HSCT recipient or a stem cell or donor lymphocyte infusion donor (not recorded which). It is not recorded whose cells these are; they may come from a transplant donor.

The chain recombines TRBV15 with TRBJ2-5, with a weak D call TRBD1 (6 bases). Germline assignment: CDR1 LNHNV and CDR2 YYDKDF (reference sequence). This CDR3 contains 14 residues. V shed 1 base and J shed 5 bases, with 11 bases lying between them. CDR3 sequence reads: CATSRVGAIETQYF. DNA of the CDR3: TGTGCCACCAGCAGAGTGGGGGCGATTGAGACCCAGTACTTC. The variable domain in full, completed from reference TRBV15 and TRBJ2-5, reads DAMVIQNPRYQVTQFGKPVTLSCSQTLNHNVMYWYQQKSSQAPKLLFHYYDKDFNNEADTPDNFQSRRPNTSFCFLDIRSPGLGDTAMYLCATSRVGAIETQYFGPGTRLLVL.

V usage is TRBV9 and J usage is TRBJ2-1; no definite D call. CDR1 is SGDLS, CDR2 YYNGEE, per germline. V was pared by 4 bases and J by 8 bases, with 16 bases between. This CDR3 comprises 14 residues. The DNA of the CDR3 is TGTGCCAGCAGCCCTTCCCAGGAGTACCATGAGCAGTTCTTC. Translated, it gives CASSPSQEYHEQFF.

V gene TRBV5-1 combines with J gene TRBJ1-2; 9 nucleotides match TRBD1. Per the germline V gene, CDR1 is SGHRS and CDR2 is YFSETQ. CDR3 length: 16 residues. Trimming at V came to 3 bases and at J to 8 bases, leaving 14 bases not matched to a gene. CDR3 DNA sequence: TGCGCCAGCAGCTCTTTGCACCAAACAGGGGGCGACGGCTACACCTTC. Its translation is CASSSLHQTGGDGYTF. Using reference TRBV5-1 and TRBJ1-2 for the parts outside the CDR3, the full variable domain is KAGVTQTPRYLIKTRGQQVTLSCSPISGHRSVSWYQQTPGQGLQFLFEYFSETQRNKGNFPGRFSGRQFSNSRSEMNVSTLELGDSALYLCASSSLHQTGGDGYTFGSGTRLTVV.

This clonotype came up a few times. The V and J genes are TRBV15 and TRBJ1-6; possible D gene TRBD1, 6 bases. This CDR3 is 16 amino acids long. Per germline, CDR1 LNHNV and CDR2 YYDKDF (reference sequence). Trimming took 0 bases from V and 14 from J, leaving 20 bases between them. CDR3 sequence: CATSRDIGGPRRTLHF. The DNA for the CDR3 is TGTGCCACCAGCAGAGATATCGGGGGCCCTAGGCGGACCCTCCACTTT.

V is TRBV2 and J is TRBJ1-6; 8 bases agree with TRBD1. The V and J ends lost 6 bases and 1 base, in that order; junction bases with no gene match: 11. The CDR3 sequence is 18 residues long. Germline V gene data show CDR1 as SNHLY and CDR2 as FYNNEI. The CDR3 DNA reads as TGTGCCAGCAGGTATCCAGGACAGGGTGGATCCTATAATTCACCCCTCCACTTT. It translates to CASRYPGQGGSYNSPLHF. Drawing the rest from reference TRBV2 and TRBJ1-6, the complete variable domain is EPEVTQTPSHQVTQMGQEVILRCVPISNHLYFYWYRQILGQKVEFLVSFYNNEISEKSEIFDDQFSVERPDGSNFTLKIRSTKLEDSAMYFCASRYPGQGGSYNSPLHFGNGTRLTVT.

The chain combines TRBV21-1 with TRBJ2-3; the D call in the table, TRBD1, was not verified against the DNA. TRBV21-1 is described as a pseudogene. The length of the CDR3 is 16 residues. The DNA for the CDR3 is TGTGCCAGTCAAACCGGGACAGCTAGCTCCACAGATACGCAGTATTTT. Its translation: CASQTGTASSTDTQYF.

This chain joins TRBV20-1 and TRBJ2-3; 7 positions match TRBD1. V dropped 0 bases and J dropped 2; count of bases not matched to a gene: 8. This CDR3 contains 16 residues. Germline-derived CDR1 and CDR2 are DFQATT and SNEGSKA (reference sequence). The CDR3 is CSARDLLGGYTDTQYF. CDR3 nucleotides: TGCAGTGCTAGAGATTTACTAGGGGGCTACACAGATACGCAGTATTTT.

This clonotype occurred a few times. At one end, the junction sequence differs from germline, possibly due to a read error. The chain is built from TRBV11-1 and TRBJ1-1; TRBD1 matches at 8 bases. There are 15 residues in the CDR3. Germline V CDR1 and CDR2: SGHAT, FQDESV (reference sequence). The CDR3 bases are TGTGCCAGCAGCTTAGAGCGGACAGGGAACGCTGAAGCTTTCTTT. Translating gives CASSLERTGNAEAFF.

In this sample, this clonotype turned up a few times. The chain uses TRBV5-1 and TRBJ2-7; D is perhaps TRBD1 (5 bases). V was pared by 0 bases and J by 4 bases, with 11 bases between. CDR1 and CDR2 (germline): SGHRS, YFSETQ. The CDR3 loop spans 14 amino acids. CDR3 amino acids: CASSLAAGWYEQYF. In nucleotides, the CDR3 is TGCGCCAGCAGCTTGGCAGCAGGGTGGTACGAGCAGTACTTC.

This clonotype was seen a few times. This sequence joins TRBV9 and TRBJ2-7; D may be TRBD2 (6 bases). V dropped 3 bases and J dropped 3 bases, with 10 bases sitting between them. CDR1 SGDLS and CDR2 YYNGEE come from the germline V gene. CDR3 size: 13 residues. CDR3 DNA sequence: TGTGCCAGCAGCGCCGGTAGCGGCTACGAGCAGTACTTC. It encodes CASSAGSGYEQYF.

The V call is TRBV6-1, the J call TRBJ1-2; 7 bases fit TRBD1. The CDR3 sequence is 15 residues long. From germline, CDR1 is MNHNS and CDR2 SASEGT. J gave up 1 base and V 6 bases, and 8 bases lay outside the gene matches. CDR3 sequence reads: CASSTRTGVNYGYTF. The CDR3 DNA sequence: TGTGCCAGCAGCACTCGGACAGGCGTTAACTATGGCTACACCTTC.

This chain uses TRBV7-3 with TRBJ2-5; 7 bases line up with TRBD1. This CDR3 spans 13 amino acids. CDR1 and CDR2 from the germline V gene are SGHTA and FQGTGA. Trimming took 4 bases from V and 3 from J; bases not matched to a gene: 2. CDR3 bases: TGTGCCAGCAGCTATACAGGGGAAGAGACCCAGTACTTC. Translation gives CASSYTGEETQYF. Complete variable domain (other parts from reference TRBV7-3 and TRBJ2-5): GAGVSQTPSNKVTEKGKYVELRCDPISGHTALYWYRQSLGQGPEFLIYFQGTGAADDSGLPNDRFFAVRPEGSVSTLKIQRTERGDSAVYLCASSYTGEETQYFGPGTRLLVL.

This clonotype showed up just a few times. The CDR3 loop reads CSAWTGGNTIYF. DNA for the CDR3: TGCAGTGCGTGGACAGGGGGAAACACCATATATTTT. The J gene is TRBJ1-3, the V gene TRBV20-1; 8 bases align to TRBD1. The ends lost 6 bases at V and 4 bases at J; junction bases unmatched: 2. This CDR3 has 12 amino acids. Germline lookup yields CDR1 DFQATT and CDR2 SNEGSKA (reference sequence).

The chain is built from TRBV19 and TRBJ1-1, with 8 bases fitting TRBD1. Germline-derived CDR1 and CDR2 are LNHDA and SQIVND (reference sequence). The CDR3 runs to 12 residues. V trimming: 5 bases; J trimming: 9 bases; junction bases outside the gene matches: 5. This chain's CDR3 is CASSSRTGQAFF. The CDR3, as DNA: TGTGCCAGTAGTTCCAGGACAGGGCAAGCTTTCTTT.

The chain has TRBV20-1 and TRBJ1-1; D unresolved. V was cut by 0 bases and J by 0 bases, with 5 bases left in between. The V gene's germline CDR1 is DFQATT and CDR2 SNEGSKA (reference sequence). CDR3 size: 13 residues. DNA for the CDR3: TGCAGTGCTAGAGAGCTTCTGAACACTGAAGCTTTCTTT. Encoded protein: CSARELLNTEAFF.

The chain joins TRBV25-1 to TRBJ2-7; D remains unclear. V dropped 5 bases and J dropped 3 bases, with 8 bases sitting between them. The CDR3 is 12 residues long. Germline values: CDR1 MGHDK, CDR2 SYGVNS. CDR3 amino acids: CASSLYGYEQYF. The CDR3 bases are TGTGCCAGCAGTCTATACGGCTACGAGCAGTACTTC.

V and J are TRBV4-3 and TRBJ2-1, with D tentatively TRBD1 or TRBD2 (6 bases each). Between the trimmed V and J ends, which lost 0 bases and 3 bases, there was a span of 15 bases. The CDR3 is made up of 17 amino acids. Germline lookup yields CDR1 LGHNA and CDR2 YSLEER. This CDR3 reads CASSQDPRGALYNEQFF. The CDR3 bases are TGCGCCAGCAGCCAAGATCCGAGGGGGGCCCTCTACAATGAGCAGTTCTTC.

The chain carries TRBV5-5 and TRBJ1-1; D is unclear. The CDR3 sequence is 17 residues long. V lost 1 base and J 0 bases, leaving 16 bases between the germline ends. Germline CDR1 reads SGHKS; CDR2 reads YYEKEE (reference sequence). CDR3 residues: CASSLWFRRGMNTEAFF. The CDR3 nucleotides read TGTGCCAGCAGCTTGTGGTTTAGGAGAGGAATGAACACTGAAGCTTTCTTT.

V and J are TRBV5-6 and TRBJ2-7; D is uncertain. Germline V lookup: CDR1 SGHDT, CDR2 YYEEEE. Trimming cost V 0 bases and J 5 bases, with 6 bases left between them. The CDR3 runs to 12 residues. This chain's CDR3 is CASSLEDDEQYF. The DNA of the CDR3 is TGTGCCAGCAGCTTGGAGGATGACGAGCAGTACTTC.

This clonotype was seen a few times. CDR3: CSASHPRTSPEQYF. In nucleotides, the CDR3 is TGCAGTGCTAGCCACCCCAGGACATCGCCCGAGCAGTACTTC. This sequence joins TRBV20-1 and TRBJ2-7, with D perhaps TRBD1 (5 bases). Between the trimmed V and J ends, which lost 3 bases and 6 bases, there was a span of 18 bases. The CDR3 runs to 14 residues. Germline CDR1 reads DFQATT; CDR2 reads SNEGSKA (reference sequence).

This clonotype appeared a few times. The chain carries TRBV6-5 and TRBJ2-3; D assignment may be TRBD1 or TRBD2 (5 bases each). CDR3 length equals 15 residues. Deletions cut 3 bases from V and 4 bases from J, with 14 bases between. The germline V gene encodes CDR1 MNHEY and CDR2 SVGAGI. CDR3 loop: CASSYQGAAADTQYF. The CDR3 bases are TGTGCCAGCAGTTATCAGGGAGCGGCTGCAGATACGCAGTATTTT.